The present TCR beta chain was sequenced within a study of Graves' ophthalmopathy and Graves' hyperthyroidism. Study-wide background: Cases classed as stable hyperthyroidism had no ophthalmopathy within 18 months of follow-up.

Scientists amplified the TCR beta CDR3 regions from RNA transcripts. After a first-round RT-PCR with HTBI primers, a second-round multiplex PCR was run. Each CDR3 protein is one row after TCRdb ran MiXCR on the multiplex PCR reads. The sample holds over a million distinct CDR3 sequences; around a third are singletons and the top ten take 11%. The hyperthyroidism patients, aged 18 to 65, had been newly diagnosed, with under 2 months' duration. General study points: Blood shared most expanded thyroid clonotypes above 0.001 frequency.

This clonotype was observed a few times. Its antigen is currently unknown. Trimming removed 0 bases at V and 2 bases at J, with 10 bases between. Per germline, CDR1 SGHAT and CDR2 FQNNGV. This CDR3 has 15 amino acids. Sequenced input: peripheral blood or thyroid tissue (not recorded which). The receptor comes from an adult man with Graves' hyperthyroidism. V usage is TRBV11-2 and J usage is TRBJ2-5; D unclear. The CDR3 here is CASSLDRADQETQYF. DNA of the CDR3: TGTGCCAGCAGCTTAGATAGGGCGGATCAAGAGACCCAGTACTTC.